The following is a T cell receptor beta chain sequence with its context. The V end was cut by 5 bases, the J end by 0 bases, with 13 bases between. Germline assignment: CDR1 LNHNV and CDR2 YYDKDF (reference sequence). The CDR3 sequence is 15 residues long. The sample comes from a study of TIL therapy for anti-PD-1-resistant metastatic lung cancer. The libraries were made with immunoSEQ v3. This table comes from immunoSEQ multiplex PCR, and its TCRdb copy is limited to in-frame clones, with some not included. The repertoire holds tens of thousands of clones, with over 70% as singletons. Time point denoted: pre-treatment sample, taken before nivolumab and TIL therapy.

The material was blood, obtained at baseline. The chain recombines TRBV15 with TRBJ1-2, with a possible D match to TRBD1 (6 bases). The source is a person aged 25-85 years with non-small cell lung cancer. The CDR3 here is CATSGEGVPNYGYTF. The CDR3 bases are TGTGCCACCAGCGGGGAGGGGGTCCCTAACTATGGCTACACCTTC. Variable domain in full (rest from reference TRBV15 and TRBJ1-2): DAMVIQNPRYQVTQFGKPVTLSCSQTLNHNVMYWYQQKSSQAPKLLFHYYDKDFNNEADTPDNFQSRRPNTSFCFLDIRSPGLGDTAMYLCATSGEGVPNYGYTFGSGTRLTVV.